The T cell receptor beta chain under discussion was sequenced for a study of shared clonotypes between healthy human individuals. Only in-frame clones appear in the TCRdb table, and some are missing; sequencing was by immunoSEQ multiplex PCR. This table holds 660,000 or so clones, roughly 96% found once. Trimming took 5 bases from V and 4 from J, leaving 14 bases between them. The CDR3 is 13 amino acids. The germline CDR1 and CDR2 sequences are SQVTM and ANQGSEA. Naive CD8 cells lacked CD45RO, underwent positive selection for CCR7 and left out terminally differentiated effector memory CD45RA+ cells. The sequenced material came from naive CD8+ T cells sorted from blood. This receptor was identified in a woman in her thirties in good health. The genes are TRBV29-1 and TRBJ1-2; no clear D gene. CDR3 protein: CSVFDGYSYGYTF. DNA of the CDR3: TGCAGCGTTTTCGACGGCTACTCCTATGGCTACACCTTC.